This T cell receptor (beta chain) is from a study of blood T cells in healthy people across ages. Whole-study results and caveats: Diversity was higher, and naive CD4+ cells more numerous, in long-lived donors than in aged donors. The percentage of naive T cells correlated strongly with TCR beta diversity.

The CDR3 is 14 amino acids. Between the trimmed V and J ends, which lost 8 bases and 3 bases, there was a span of 15 bases. The second PCR ran about 6 to 12 cycles with a sample-barcoded 5' primer and J-beta primers. TCRdb fed the 5' RACE reads into MiXCR, producing one record per CDR3 protein. The sample carries over a million distinct CDR3 sequences, 40% to 50% recorded once. As to this clonotype: Its antigen is as yet unknown. Since a much larger clone is just one base distant, this may be a read error.

Total RNA was isolated from each sample in quantities of at least 5.5 micrograms. Sample: blood. J is TRBJ2-3 and V is TRBV12-3 or TRBV12-4; possible D gene TRBD2, 5 bases. The TCR sequence derives from a woman aged 18-30 years in good health. The CDR3: CASSWAGRTDTQYF. The CDR3 DNA reads TGTGCCAGCTCTTGGGCGGGCAGAACAGATACGCAGTATTTT.